This TCR beta chain was recorded in a study of blood T cell repertoires in COVID-19. Background on the study: There were acute and convalescent COVID-19 samples, and they came from the United States, Italy and Spain.

In the original analysis: Estimated nucleated cell counts came from reference gene primer amplification. The table came from immunoSEQ multiplex PCR; TCRdb's copy has only in-frame clones and leaves some out. That table supplies the V and J calls and clone size; D and trimming were determined from the DNA. The sample carries over 400,000 clones, about 88% recorded once. This CDR3 spans 11 amino acids. Germline assignment: CDR1 SGHTA and CDR2 FQGNSA. V was cut by 2 bases and J by 9 bases, with 5 bases left in between. Followed over time, Seattle patients had been enrolled while infection was active. The chain employs TRBV7-2 and TRBJ2-1, with D perhaps TRBD1 (5 bases). This receptor was obtained from a woman in her forties or fifties with COVID-19, enrolled during active disease. The sample consisted of peripheral blood. CDR3 residues: CASSLRGEQFF. CDR3 in DNA: TGTGCCAGCAGCTTAAGGGGTGAGCAGTTCTTC. Combining the CDR3 with reference TRBV7-2 and TRBJ2-1 gives the whole variable domain GAGVSQSPSNKVTEKGKDVELRCDPISGHTALYWYRQSLGQGLEFLIYFQGNSAPDKSGLPSDRFSAERTGGSVSTLTIQRTQQEDSAVYLCASSLRGEQFFGPGTRLTVL.